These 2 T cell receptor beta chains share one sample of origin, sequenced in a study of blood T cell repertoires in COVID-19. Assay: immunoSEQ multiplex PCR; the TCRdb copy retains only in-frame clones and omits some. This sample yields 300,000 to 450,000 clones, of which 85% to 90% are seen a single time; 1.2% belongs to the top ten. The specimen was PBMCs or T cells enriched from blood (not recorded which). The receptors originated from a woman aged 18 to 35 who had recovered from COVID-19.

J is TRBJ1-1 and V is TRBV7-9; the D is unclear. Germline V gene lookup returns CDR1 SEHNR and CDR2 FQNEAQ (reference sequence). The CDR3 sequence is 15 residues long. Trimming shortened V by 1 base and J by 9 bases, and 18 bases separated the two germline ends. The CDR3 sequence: CASSLVGSRGFKAFF. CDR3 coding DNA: TGTGCCAGCAGCTTAGTTGGATCCAGAGGGTTTAAAGCTTTCTTT.

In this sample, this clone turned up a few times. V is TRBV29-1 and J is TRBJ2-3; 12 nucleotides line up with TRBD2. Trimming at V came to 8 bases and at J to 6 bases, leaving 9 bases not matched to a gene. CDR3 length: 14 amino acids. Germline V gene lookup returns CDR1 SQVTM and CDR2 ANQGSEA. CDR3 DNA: TGCAGCATACTAGCGGGGGGCCCCTCGGATACGCAGTATTTT. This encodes CSILAGGPSDTQYF.